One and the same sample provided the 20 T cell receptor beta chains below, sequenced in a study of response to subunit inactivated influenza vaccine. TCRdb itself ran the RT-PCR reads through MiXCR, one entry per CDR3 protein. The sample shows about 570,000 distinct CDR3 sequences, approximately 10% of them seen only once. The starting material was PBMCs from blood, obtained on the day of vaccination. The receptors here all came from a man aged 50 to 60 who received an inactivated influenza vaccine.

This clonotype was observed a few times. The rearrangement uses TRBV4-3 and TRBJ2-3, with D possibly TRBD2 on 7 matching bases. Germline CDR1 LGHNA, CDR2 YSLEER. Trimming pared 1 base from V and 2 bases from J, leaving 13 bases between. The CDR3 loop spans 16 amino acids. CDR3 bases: TGCGCCAGCAGCCAAGGAGGGGGACTAATCACAGATACGCAGTATTTT. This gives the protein CASSQGGGLITDTQYF.

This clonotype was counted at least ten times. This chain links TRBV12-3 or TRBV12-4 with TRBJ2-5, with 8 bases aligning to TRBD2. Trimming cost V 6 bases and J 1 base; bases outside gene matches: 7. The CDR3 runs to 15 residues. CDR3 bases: TGTGCCAGCAGGGGACTAGTGGGGGGCCAAGAGACCCAGTACTTC. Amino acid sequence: CASRGLVGGQETQYF.

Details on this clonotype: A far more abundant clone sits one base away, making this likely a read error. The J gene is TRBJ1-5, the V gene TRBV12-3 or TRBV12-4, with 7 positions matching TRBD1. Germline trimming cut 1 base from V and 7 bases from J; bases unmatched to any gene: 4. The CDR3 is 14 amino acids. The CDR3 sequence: CASSLGQGCQPQHF. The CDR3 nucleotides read TGTGCCAGCAGTTTAGGACAGGGATGCCAGCCCCAGCATTTT.

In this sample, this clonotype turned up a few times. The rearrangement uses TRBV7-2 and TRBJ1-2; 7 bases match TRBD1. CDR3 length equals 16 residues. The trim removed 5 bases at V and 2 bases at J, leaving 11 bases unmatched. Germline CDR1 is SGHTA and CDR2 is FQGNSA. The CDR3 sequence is CASSPARNRGNYGYTF. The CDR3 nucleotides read TGTGCCAGCAGCCCGGCGAGGAACAGGGGAAACTATGGCTACACCTTC. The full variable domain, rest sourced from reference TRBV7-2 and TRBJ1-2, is GAGVSQSPSNKVTEKGKDVELRCDPISGHTALYWYRQSLGQGLEFLIYFQGNSAPDKSGLPSDRFSAERTGGSVSTLTIQRTQQEDSAVYLCASSPARNRGNYGYTFGSGTRLTVV.

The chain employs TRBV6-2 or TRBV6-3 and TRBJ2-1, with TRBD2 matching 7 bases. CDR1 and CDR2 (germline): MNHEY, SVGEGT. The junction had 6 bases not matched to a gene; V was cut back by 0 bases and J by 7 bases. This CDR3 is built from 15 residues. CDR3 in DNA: TGTGCCAGCAGTTACTCAAAACGAGCGGGGAATGAGCAGTTCTTC. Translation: CASSYSKRAGNEQFF.

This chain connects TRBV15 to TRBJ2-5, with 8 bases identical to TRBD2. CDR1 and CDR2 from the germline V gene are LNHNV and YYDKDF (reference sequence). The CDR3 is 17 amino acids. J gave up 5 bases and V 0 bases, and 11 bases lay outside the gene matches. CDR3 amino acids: CATSRDSTSGSVETQYF. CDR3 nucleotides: TGTGCCACCAGCAGAGATAGTACTAGCGGATCGGTCGAGACCCAGTACTTC.

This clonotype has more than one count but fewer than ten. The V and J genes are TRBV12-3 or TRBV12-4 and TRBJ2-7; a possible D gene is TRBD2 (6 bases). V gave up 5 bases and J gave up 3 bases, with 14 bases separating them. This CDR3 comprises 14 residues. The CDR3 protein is CASSNRRENYEQYF. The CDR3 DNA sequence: TGTGCCAGCAGTAACAGACGGGAGAACTACGAGCAGTACTTC.

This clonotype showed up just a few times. The CDR3 DNA reads as TGCGCCAGCAGCGGAACCGGGACAGGGGGCGATCTGCAGTACTTC. As protein: CASSGTGTGGDLQYF. The J gene is TRBJ2-7, the V gene TRBV5-1; 12 bases agree with TRBD1. The V gene's germline CDR1 is SGHRS and CDR2 YFSETQ. Germline trimming cut 4 bases from V and 9 bases from J; bases unmatched to any gene: 11. CDR3 size: 15 residues.

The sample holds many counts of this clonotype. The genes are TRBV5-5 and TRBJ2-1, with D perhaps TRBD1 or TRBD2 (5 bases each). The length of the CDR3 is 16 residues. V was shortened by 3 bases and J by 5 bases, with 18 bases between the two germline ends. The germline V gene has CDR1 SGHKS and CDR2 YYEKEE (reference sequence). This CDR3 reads CASSWPTGTANNEQFF. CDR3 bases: TGTGCCAGCAGCTGGCCGACCGGGACGGCAAACAATGAGCAGTTCTTC.

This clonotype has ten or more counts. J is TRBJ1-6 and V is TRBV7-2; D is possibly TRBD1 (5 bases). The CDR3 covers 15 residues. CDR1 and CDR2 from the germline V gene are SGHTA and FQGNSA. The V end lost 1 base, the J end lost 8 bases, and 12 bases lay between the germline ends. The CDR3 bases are TGTGCCAGCAGCTTAGTGGCTGCAGGGTATTCACCCCTCCACTTT. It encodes CASSLVAAGYSPLHF.

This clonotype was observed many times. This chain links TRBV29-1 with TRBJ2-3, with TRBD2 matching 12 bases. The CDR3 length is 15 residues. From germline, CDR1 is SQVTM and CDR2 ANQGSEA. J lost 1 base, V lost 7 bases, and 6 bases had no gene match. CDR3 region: CSARRLAGGTDTQYF. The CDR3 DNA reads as TGCAGCGCCCGGCGACTAGCGGGAGGCACAGATACGCAGTATTTT.

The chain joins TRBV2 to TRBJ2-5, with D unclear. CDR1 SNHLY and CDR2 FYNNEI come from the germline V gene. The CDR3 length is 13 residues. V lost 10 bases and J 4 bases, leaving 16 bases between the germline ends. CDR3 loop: CATAPGFGETQYF. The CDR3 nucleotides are TGTGCCACGGCCCCGGGTTTTGGAGAGACCCAGTACTTC.

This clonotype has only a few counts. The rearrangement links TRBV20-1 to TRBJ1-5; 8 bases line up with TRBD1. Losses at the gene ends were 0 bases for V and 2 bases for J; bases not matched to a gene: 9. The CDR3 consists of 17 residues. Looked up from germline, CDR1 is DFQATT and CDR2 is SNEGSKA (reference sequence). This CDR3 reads CSARDPSGQGGNQPQHF. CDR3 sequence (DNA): TGCAGTGCTAGAGACCCCTCCGGACAGGGCGGCAATCAGCCCCAGCATTTT.

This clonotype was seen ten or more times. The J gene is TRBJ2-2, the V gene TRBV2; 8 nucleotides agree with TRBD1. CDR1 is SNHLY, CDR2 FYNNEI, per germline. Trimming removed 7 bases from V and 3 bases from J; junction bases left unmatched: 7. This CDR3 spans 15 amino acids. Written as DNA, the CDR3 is TGTGCCAGCATTCGGACAGGGACGGACACCGGGGAGCTGTTTTTT. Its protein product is CASIRTGTDTGELFF.

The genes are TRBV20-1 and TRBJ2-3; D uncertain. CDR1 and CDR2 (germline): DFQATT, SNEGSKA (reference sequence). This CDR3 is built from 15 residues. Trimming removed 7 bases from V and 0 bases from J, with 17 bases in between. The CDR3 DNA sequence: TGCAGTGTCAGCCCCGGGTCCGGTAGCACAGATACGCAGTATTTT. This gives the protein CSVSPGSGSTDTQYF.

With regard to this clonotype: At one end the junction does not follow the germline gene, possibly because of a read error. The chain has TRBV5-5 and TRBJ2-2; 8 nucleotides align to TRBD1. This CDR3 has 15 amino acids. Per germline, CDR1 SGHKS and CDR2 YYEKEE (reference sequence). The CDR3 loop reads CASTKDRVNTGELLF. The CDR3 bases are TGTGCCAGCACCAAGGACAGGGTGAACACCGGGGAGCTGCTTTTT.

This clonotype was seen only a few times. For the CDR3, the DNA is TGTGCCAGCAGTTTACGACTAGCGGGCGACCAGTTCTTC. Its protein product is CASSLRLAGDQFF. The chain uses TRBV12-3 or TRBV12-4 and TRBJ2-1, with 10 bases fitting TRBD2. This CDR3 region has 13 residues. V was clipped by 2 bases and J by 13 bases; unmatched bases: 5.

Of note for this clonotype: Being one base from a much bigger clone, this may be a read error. The CDR3 region is CPSSEYGTYEQYF. In nucleotides, the CDR3 is TGTCCCAGCAGTGAATATGGAACCTACGAGCAGTACTTC. J is TRBJ2-7 and V is TRBV25-1, with D hard to call. Looked up from germline, CDR1 is MGHDK and CDR2 is SYGVNS. The CDR3 length is 13 residues.

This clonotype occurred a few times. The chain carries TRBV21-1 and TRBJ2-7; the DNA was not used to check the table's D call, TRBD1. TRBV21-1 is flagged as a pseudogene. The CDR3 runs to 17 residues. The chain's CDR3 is CASSKEQGGTRSYEQYF. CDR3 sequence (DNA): TGTGCCAGCAGCAAAGAACAGGGGGGGACGAGGTCCTACGAGCAGTACTTC.

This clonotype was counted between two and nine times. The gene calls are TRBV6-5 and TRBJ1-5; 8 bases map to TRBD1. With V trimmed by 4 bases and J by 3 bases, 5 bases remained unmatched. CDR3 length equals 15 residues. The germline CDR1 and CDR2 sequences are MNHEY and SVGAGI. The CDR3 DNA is TGTGCCAGCAGTTCATCAGGGGGCATCAATCAGCCCCAGCATTTT. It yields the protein CASSSSGGINQPQHF.